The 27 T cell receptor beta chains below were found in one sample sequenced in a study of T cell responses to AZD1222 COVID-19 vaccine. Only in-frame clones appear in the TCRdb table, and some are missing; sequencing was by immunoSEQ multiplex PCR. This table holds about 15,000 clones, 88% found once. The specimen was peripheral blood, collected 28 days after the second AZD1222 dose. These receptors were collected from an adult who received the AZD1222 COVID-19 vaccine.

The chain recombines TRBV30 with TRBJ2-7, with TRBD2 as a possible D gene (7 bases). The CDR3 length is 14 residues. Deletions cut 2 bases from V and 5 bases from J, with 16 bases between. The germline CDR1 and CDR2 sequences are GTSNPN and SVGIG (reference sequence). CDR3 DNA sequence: TGTGCCTGGAGTCGGCAACGGGGGGCCCACGAGCAGTACTTC. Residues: CAWSRQRGAHEQYF.

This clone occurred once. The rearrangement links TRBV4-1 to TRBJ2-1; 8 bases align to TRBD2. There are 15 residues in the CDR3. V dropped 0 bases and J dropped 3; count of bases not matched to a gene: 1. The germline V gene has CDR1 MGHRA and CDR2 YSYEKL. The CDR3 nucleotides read TGCGCCAGCAGCCAAGAAAGCGGGAGCTACAATGAGCAGTTCTTC. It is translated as CASSQESGSYNEQFF.

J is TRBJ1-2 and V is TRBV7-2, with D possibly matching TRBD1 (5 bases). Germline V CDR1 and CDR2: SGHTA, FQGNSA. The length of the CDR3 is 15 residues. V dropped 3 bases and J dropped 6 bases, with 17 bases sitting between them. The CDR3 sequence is CASSLRQGISNGYTF. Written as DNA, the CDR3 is TGTGCCAGCAGCTTGCGTCAGGGAATTAGTAATGGCTACACCTTC.

The CDR3 coding sequence is TGTGCCAGCAGTGAAAGAGGGACCCCCGGAACCTTC. Residues: CASSERGTPGTF. The J gene is TRBJ1-2, the V gene TRBV2; possibly TRBD1 for D (5 bases). Germline assignment: CDR1 SNHLY and CDR2 FYNNEI. The CDR3 runs to 12 residues. The V end lost 2 bases, the J end lost 14 bases, and 15 bases lay between the germline ends.

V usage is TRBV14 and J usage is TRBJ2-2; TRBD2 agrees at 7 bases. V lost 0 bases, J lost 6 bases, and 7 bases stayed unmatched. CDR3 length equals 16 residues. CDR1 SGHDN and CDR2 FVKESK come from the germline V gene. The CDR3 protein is CASSQDPSREAGELFF. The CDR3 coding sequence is TGTGCCAGCAGCCAAGACCCCAGCCGGGAGGCCGGGGAGCTGTTTTTT.

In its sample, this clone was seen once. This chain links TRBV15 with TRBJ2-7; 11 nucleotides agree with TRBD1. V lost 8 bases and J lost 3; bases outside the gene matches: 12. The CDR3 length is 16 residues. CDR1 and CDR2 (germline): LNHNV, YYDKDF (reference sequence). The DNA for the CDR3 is TGTGCCACCTCCTCCGGGACAGGGGGAAAAATCTACGAGCAGTACTTC. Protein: CATSSGTGGKIYEQYF.

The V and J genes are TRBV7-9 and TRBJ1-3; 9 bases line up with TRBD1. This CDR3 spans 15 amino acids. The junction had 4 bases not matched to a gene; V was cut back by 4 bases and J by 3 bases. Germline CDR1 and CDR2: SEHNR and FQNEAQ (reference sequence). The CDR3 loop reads CASSYGQGLGNTIYF. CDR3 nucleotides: TGTGCCAGCAGCTACGGACAGGGGCTTGGAAACACCATATATTTT.

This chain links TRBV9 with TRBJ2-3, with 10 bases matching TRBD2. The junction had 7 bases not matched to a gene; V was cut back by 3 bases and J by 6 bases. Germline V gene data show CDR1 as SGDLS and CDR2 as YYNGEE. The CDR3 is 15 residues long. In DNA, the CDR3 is TGTGCCAGCAGCGAGTCAAGAGCGGGGGGGGATACGCAGTATTTT. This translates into CASSESRAGGDTQYF.

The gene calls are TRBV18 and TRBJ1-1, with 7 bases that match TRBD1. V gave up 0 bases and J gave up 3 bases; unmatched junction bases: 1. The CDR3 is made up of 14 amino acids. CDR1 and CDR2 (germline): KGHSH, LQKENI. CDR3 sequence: CASSPPGGHTEAFF. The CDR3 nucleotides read TGTGCCAGCTCACCACCAGGGGGCCACACTGAAGCTTTCTTT. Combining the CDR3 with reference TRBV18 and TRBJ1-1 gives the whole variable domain NAGVMQNPRHLVRRRGQEARLRCSPMKGHSHVYWYRQLPEEGLKFMVYLQKENIIDESGMPKERFSAEFPKEGPSILRIQQVVRGDSAAYFCASSPPGGHTEAFFGQGTRLTVV.

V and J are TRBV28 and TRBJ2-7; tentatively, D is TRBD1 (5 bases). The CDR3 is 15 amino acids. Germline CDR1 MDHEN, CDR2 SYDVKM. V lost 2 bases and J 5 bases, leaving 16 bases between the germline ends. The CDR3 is CASSLGARILNEQYF. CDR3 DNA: TGTGCCAGCAGTTTAGGGGCTAGAATCTTGAACGAGCAGTACTTC.

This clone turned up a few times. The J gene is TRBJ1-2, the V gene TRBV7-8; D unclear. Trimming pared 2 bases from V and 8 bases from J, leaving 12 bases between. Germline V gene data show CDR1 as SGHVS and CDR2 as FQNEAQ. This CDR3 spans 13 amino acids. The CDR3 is CASSLNGMDGYTF. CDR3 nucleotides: TGTGCCAGCAGCTTAAACGGAATGGACGGCTACACCTTC.

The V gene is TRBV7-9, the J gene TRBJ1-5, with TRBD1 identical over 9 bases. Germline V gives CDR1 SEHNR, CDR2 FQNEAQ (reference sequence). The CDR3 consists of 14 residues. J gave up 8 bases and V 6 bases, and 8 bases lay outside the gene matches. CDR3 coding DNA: TGTGCCAGCAGTCTGACAGGGGGGAAAGAGCCCCAGCATTTT. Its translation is CASSLTGGKEPQHF.

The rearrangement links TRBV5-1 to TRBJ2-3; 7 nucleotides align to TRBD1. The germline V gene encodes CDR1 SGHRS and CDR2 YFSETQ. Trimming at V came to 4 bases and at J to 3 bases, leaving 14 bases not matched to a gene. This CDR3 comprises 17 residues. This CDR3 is CASSLSYGTEGTDTQYF. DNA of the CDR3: TGCGCCAGCAGCCTCAGCTACGGGACAGAGGGTACAGATACGCAGTATTTT.

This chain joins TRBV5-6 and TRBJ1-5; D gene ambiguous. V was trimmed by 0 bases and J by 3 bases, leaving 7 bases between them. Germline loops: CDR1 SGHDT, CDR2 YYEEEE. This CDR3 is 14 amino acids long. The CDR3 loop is CASSLVGTNQPQHF. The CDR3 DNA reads TGTGCCAGCAGCTTGGTAGGAACCAATCAGCCCCAGCATTTT.

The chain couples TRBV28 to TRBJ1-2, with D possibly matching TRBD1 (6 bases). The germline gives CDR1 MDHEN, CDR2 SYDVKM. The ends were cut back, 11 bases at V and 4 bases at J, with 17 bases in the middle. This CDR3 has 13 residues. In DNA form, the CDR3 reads TGTGCCGTAAATTTCGGACAGATCTATGGCTACACCTTC. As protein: CAVNFGQIYGYTF.

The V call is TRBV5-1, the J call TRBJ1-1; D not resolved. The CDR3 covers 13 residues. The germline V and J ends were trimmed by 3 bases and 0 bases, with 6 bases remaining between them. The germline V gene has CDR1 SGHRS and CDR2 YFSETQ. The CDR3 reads CASSSTVNTEAFF. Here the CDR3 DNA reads TGCGCCAGCAGCTCTACAGTGAACACTGAAGCTTTCTTT.

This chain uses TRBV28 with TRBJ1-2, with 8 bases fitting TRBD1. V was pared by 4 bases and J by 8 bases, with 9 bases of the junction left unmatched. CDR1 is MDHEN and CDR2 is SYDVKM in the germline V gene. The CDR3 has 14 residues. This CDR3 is CASSSAGTGYGYTF. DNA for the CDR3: TGTGCCAGCAGTTCAGCCGGGACAGGCTACGGCTACACCTTC.

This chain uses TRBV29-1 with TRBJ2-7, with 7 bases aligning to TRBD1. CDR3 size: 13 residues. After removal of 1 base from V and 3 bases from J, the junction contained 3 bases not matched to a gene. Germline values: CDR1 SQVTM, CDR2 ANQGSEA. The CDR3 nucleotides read TGCAGCGTTGAAGGGACAGGCCACTACGAGCAGTACTTC. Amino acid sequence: CSVEGTGHYEQYF.

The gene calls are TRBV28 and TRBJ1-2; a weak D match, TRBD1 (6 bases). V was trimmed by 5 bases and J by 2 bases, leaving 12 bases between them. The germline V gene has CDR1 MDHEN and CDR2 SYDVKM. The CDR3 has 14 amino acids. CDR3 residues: CASSTGYRNYGYTF. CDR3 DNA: TGTGCCAGCAGTACAGGGTATAGAAACTATGGCTACACCTTC.

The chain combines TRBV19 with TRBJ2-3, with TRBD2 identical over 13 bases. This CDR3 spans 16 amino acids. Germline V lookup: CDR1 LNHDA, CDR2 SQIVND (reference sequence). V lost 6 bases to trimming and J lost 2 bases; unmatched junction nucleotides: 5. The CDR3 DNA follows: TGTGCCAGTAGCCTGGGACTAGCGGGGCTCACAGATACGCAGTATTTT. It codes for CASSLGLAGLTDTQYF.

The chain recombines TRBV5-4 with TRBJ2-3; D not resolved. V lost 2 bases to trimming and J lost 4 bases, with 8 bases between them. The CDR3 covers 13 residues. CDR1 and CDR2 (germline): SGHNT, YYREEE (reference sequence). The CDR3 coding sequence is TGTGCCAGCAGCTTTGGATTATCAGATACGCAGTATTTT. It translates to CASSFGLSDTQYF.

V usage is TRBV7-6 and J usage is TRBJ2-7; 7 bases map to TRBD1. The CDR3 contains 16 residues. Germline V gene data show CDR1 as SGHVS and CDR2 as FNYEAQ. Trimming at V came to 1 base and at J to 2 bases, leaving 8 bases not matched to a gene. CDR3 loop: CASSLEGALRAYEQYF. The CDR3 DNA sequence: TGTGCCAGCAGCTTAGAGGGGGCGCTACGGGCCTACGAGCAGTACTTC.

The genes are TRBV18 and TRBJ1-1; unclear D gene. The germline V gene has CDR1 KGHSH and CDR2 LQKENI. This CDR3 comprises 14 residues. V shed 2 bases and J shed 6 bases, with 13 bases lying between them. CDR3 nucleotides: TGTGCCAGCTCACCATCTGGGGAGTTCGCTGAAGCTTTCTTT. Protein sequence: CASSPSGEFAEAFF.

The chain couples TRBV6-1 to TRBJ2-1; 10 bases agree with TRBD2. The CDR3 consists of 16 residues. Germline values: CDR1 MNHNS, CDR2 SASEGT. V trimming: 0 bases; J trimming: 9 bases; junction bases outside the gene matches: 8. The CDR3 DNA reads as TGTGCCAGCAGTGAAGCGCTGACACTAGCGGGACTTGAGCAGTTCTTC. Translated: CASSEALTLAGLEQFF.

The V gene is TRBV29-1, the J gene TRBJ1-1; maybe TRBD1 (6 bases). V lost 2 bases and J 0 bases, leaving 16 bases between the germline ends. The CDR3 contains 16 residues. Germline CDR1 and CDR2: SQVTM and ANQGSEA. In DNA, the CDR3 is TGCAGCGTTGAAAACGGGCGGGGGCACATGAACACTGAAGCTTTCTTT. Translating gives CSVENGRGHMNTEAFF.

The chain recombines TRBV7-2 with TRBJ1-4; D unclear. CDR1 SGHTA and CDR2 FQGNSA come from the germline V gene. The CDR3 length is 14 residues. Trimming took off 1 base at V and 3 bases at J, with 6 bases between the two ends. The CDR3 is CASSLGFANEKLFF. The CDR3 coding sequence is TGTGCCAGCAGCTTAGGATTTGCTAATGAAAAACTGTTTTTT.

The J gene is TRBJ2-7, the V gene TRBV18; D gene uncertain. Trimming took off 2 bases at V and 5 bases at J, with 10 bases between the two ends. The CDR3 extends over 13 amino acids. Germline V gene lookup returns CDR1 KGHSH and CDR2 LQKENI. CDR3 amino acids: CASSPMGYHEQYF. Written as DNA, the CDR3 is TGTGCCAGCTCACCAATGGGTTACCACGAGCAGTACTTC.